One and the same sample provided the 11 T cell receptor beta chains below, sequenced in a study of neoadjuvant anti-PD-1 for oral cavity cancer. Profiled with immunoSEQ multiplex PCR; TCRdb holds only in-frame clones, not every one. The data show approximately 14,000 clones, roughly 74% seen once. Sequenced material: PBMCs, taken before nivolumab (anti-PD-1) treatment. The receptors come from a person aged 40 to 85 with oral cavity squamous cell carcinoma.

The genes are TRBV5-1 and TRBJ1-1; no clear D. Trimming took 1 base from V and 3 from J, leaving 13 bases between them. CDR3 length equals 15 residues. Germline V gives CDR1 SGHRS, CDR2 YFSETQ. The CDR3 coding sequence is TGCGCCAGCAGCTTGCTAGGGAGGTGGGACACTGAAGCTTTCTTT. Protein: CASSLLGRWDTEAFF.

The rearrangement joins TRBV11-3 to TRBJ2-3; no firm D call. The CDR3 consists of 16 residues. Trimming left V 4 bases short and J 4 bases short, with 18 bases between. Germline V gene sequence: CDR1 SGHNT, CDR2 YENEEA. CDR3: CASSSPVPGGSDTQYF. Here the CDR3 DNA reads TGTGCCAGCAGCTCGCCGGTCCCGGGCGGTTCAGATACGCAGTATTTT.

CDR3 amino acids: CASSFVGTGNHEQYF. DNA for the CDR3: TGTGCCAGCAGCTTCGTCGGGACAGGGAACCACGAGCAGTACTTC. The chain is built from TRBV7-9 and TRBJ2-7, with 9 nucleotides matching TRBD1. The CDR3 spans 15 residues. Germline V gene lookup returns CDR1 SEHNR and CDR2 FQNEAQ (reference sequence). V lost 3 bases to trimming and J lost 5 bases; unmatched junction nucleotides: 8.

This sequence joins TRBV5-5 and TRBJ2-7, with D maybe TRBD1 (6 bases). The CDR3 is made up of 13 amino acids. V shed 4 bases and J shed 3 bases, with 11 bases lying between them. Germline CDR1 is SGHKS and CDR2 is YYEKEE (reference sequence). CDR3 residues: CASSQDSLYEQYF. For the CDR3, the DNA is TGTGCCAGCAGCCAGGACAGTCTCTACGAGCAGTACTTC.

The chain couples TRBV9 to TRBJ1-1, with 9 bases identical to TRBD1. The CDR3 totals 14 residues. In germline, CDR1 is SGDLS, CDR2 YYNGEE. V lost 6 bases to trimming and J lost 5 bases; unmatched junction nucleotides: 8. The CDR3 DNA is TGTGCCAGCACCAGACAGGGGGTAGGGACTGAAGCTTTCTTT. Translation: CASTRQGVGTEAFF. Together with reference TRBV9 and TRBJ1-1, the CDR3 gives the full variable domain: DSGVTQTPKHLITATGQRVTLRCSPRSGDLSVYWYQQSLDQGLQFLIQYYNGEERAKGNILERFSAQQFPDLHSELNLSSLELGDSALYFCASTRQGVGTEAFFGQGTRLTVV.

Concerning this clone: One junction end disagrees with the germline gene, perhaps due to a read error. CDR3 region: CASSQAEDPNTGELFF. As DNA, the CDR3 is TGTGCCAGCAGTCAAGCCGAGGACCCGAACACCGGGGAGCTGTTTTTT. The chain links TRBV4-2 to TRBJ2-2; D remains unclear. The CDR3 consists of 16 residues. The germline gives CDR1 LGHNA, CDR2 YNFKEQ.

The V and J genes are TRBV9 and TRBJ2-2; unclear D gene. V lost 3 bases, J lost 1 base, and 13 bases lay in between. This CDR3 has 16 residues. Germline CDR1 SGDLS, CDR2 YYNGEE. DNA of the CDR3: TGTGCCAGCAGCGAATCTTCGAAGGAGAACACCGGGGAGCTGTTTTTT. It encodes CASSESSKENTGELFF.

The CDR3 is CASSEVAGGEQYF. In DNA form, the CDR3 reads TGTGCCAGCAGTGAAGTTGCGGGAGGAGAGCAGTACTTC. The gene calls are TRBV25-1 and TRBJ2-7; 8 nucleotides align to TRBD2. CDR3 size: 13 residues. With 2 bases clipped from V and 7 bases from J, the junction kept 4 bases outside the gene matches. The germline V gene has CDR1 MGHDK and CDR2 SYGVNS.

The chain combines TRBV27 with TRBJ2-5; 8 positions agree with TRBD2. The V segment lost 6 bases and the J segment 5 bases; nucleotides outside the gene matches: 5. Per germline, CDR1 MNHEY and CDR2 SMNVEV (reference sequence). This CDR3 has 13 amino acids. The CDR3 protein is CASRPAGAETQYF. The DNA of the CDR3 is TGTGCCAGCAGGCCAGCGGGGGCGGAGACCCAGTACTTC.

V gene TRBV11-2 combines with J gene TRBJ2-3; 10 nucleotides line up with TRBD2. V was clipped by 5 bases and J by 3 bases; unmatched bases: 5. The CDR3 is made up of 15 amino acids. Germline assignment: CDR1 SGHAT and CDR2 FQNNGV. Here the CDR3 reads CASSQRAGGTDTQYF. DNA of the CDR3: TGTGCCAGCAGCCAACGAGCGGGGGGGACAGATACGCAGTATTTT.

This chain links TRBV14 with TRBJ1-1; possibly TRBD1 for D (5 bases). Germline V gene sequence: CDR1 SGHDN, CDR2 FVKESK. Trimming took off 5 bases at V and 2 bases at J, with 9 bases between the two ends. This CDR3 comprises 13 residues. CDR3 sequence (DNA): TGTGCCAGCAGCGTACAGGTTAACACTGAAGCTTTCTTT. This sequence encodes CASSVQVNTEAFF. Combining the CDR3 with reference TRBV14 and TRBJ1-1 gives the whole variable domain EAGVTQFPSHSVIEKGQTVTLRCDPISGHDNLYWYRRVMGKEIKFLLHFVKESKQDESGMPNNRFLAERTGGTYSTLKVQPAELEDSGVYFCASSVQVNTEAFFGQGTRLTVV.